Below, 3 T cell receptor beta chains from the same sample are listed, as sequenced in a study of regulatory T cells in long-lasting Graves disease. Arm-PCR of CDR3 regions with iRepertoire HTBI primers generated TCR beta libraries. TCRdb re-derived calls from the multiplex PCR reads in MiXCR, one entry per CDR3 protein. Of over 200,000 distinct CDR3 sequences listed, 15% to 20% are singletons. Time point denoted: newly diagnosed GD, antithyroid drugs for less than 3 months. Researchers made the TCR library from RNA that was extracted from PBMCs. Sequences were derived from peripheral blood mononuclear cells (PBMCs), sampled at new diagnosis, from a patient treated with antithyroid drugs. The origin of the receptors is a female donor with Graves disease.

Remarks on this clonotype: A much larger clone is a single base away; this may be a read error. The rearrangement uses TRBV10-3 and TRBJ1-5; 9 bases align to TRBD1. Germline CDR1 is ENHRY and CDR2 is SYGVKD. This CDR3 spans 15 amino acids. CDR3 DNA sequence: TGTGCCATCAGGGCACAGGGGGCTAACAATCGGCCCCAGCATTTT. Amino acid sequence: CAIRAQGANNRPQHF.

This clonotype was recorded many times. This chain's CDR3 is CASSLQGASTEAFF. The CDR3 coding sequence is TGTGCCAGCAGCCTACAGGGGGCCTCCACTGAAGCTTTCTTT. The chain joins TRBV11-3 to TRBJ1-1; TRBD1 matches 9 bases. CDR3 size: 14 residues. Per germline, CDR1 SGHNT and CDR2 YENEEA. J gave up 4 bases and V 5 bases, and 5 bases lay outside the gene matches.

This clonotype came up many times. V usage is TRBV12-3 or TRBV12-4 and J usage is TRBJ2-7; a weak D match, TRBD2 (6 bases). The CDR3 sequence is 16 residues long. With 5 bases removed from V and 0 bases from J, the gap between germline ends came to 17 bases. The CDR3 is CASSPPPPSDSYEQYF. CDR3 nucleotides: TGTGCCAGCAGTCCCCCTCCCCCTAGCGACTCCTACGAGCAGTACTTC.